This T cell receptor (beta chain) was profiled in a study of T cell repertoires in cytomegalovirus infection. TCRdb called the reads again in MiXCR, with one record for every CDR3 protein. The sample includes about 740,000 distinct CDR3 sequences, 35% of them seen just once. The germline V and J ends were trimmed by 1 base and 5 bases, with 18 bases remaining between them. Germline CDR1 reads SGHNT; CDR2 reads YYREEE (reference sequence). This CDR3 is 16 amino acids long. This sequence joins TRBV5-4 and TRBJ2-5; D might be TRBD1 (6 bases). The sequencing sample was made of PBMCs. The TCR comes from a human donor in good health (CMV status not recorded). Some clones in this sample may be carry-over from other donors' samples. Here the CDR3 DNA reads TGTGCCAGCAGCTTGCAGTCTGTGCCTCAGGGGGAGACCCAGTACTTC. It codes for CASSLQSVPQGETQYF.